This TCR beta chain was sequenced during a study of blood T cells in healthy people across ages. Study-wide findings and caveats: The CMV status of each donor remained undetermined, and this could have confounded shifts in expanded clonotypes. Researchers report that TCR beta diversity correlated strongly with naive T cell percentage.

V shed 5 bases and J shed 0 bases, with 17 bases lying between them. CDR1 and CDR2 (germline): DFQATT, SNEGSKA (reference sequence). This CDR3 has 15 residues. Then a second PCR, running about 6 to 12 cycles, was carried out with a sample-barcoded 5' primer and a J-beta primer mix. The template-switch adaptor, which had 12 random nucleotides, put a tag on each cDNA molecule. Each CDR3 protein gets one entry after TCRdb re-called the 5' RACE reads with MiXCR. The sample has about 800,000 distinct CDR3 sequences, 20% to 25% seen once. This clonotype occurred a few times. What it recognizes is unknown. The sample also formed part of further work on T cells of mothers and their children. That work states: Donors comprised three healthy Caucasian mothers plus their six children.

This sequence originates from a boy between 10 and 17 years old in good health. The sample was blood. The rearrangement uses TRBV20-1 and TRBJ2-7, with D perhaps matching TRBD2 (6 bases). CDR3 DNA sequence: TGCAGTGCTCCCAAGGGGCTCGGGAGCTCCTACGAGCAGTACTTC. Encoded protein: CSAPKGLGSSYEQYF.